These 32 T cell receptor beta chains came from one sample sequenced in a study of blood T cell repertoires in COVID-19. Method: immunoSEQ multiplex PCR; TCRdb's copy keeps in-frame clones and lacks some. The data show about 350,000 clones, roughly 89% seen once. Sample: peripheral blood. These receptor sequences come from a woman aged 60-75 years with COVID-19, enrolled during active disease.

The chain joins TRBV5-1 to TRBJ1-5, with TRBD1 matching 9 bases. CDR3 length equals 14 residues. Germline V gene data show CDR1 as SGHRS and CDR2 as YFSETQ. V shed 5 bases and J 5 bases; nucleotides not matched to a gene: 5. Here the CDR3 DNA reads TGCGCCAGCAGGCCGGGACAGGGAGATCAGCCCCAGCATTTT. Residues: CASRPGQGDQPQHF.

This clone was observed once. V gene TRBV6-1 combines with J gene TRBJ1-5; 9 positions match TRBD1. V lost 2 bases, J lost 5 bases, and 4 bases stayed unmatched. The germline CDR1 and CDR2 sequences are MNHNS and SASEGT. The CDR3 runs 15 residues. The CDR3: CASSETGGAYQPQHF. The CDR3, as DNA: TGTGCCAGCAGTGAAACAGGGGGCGCGTATCAGCCCCAGCATTTT.

The chain joins TRBV29-1 to TRBJ1-1; 7 bases are a match to TRBD1. The CDR3 spans 13 residues. V shed 6 bases and J 4 bases; nucleotides not matched to a gene: 8. Germline V gene lookup returns CDR1 SQVTM and CDR2 ANQGSEA. The CDR3 region is CSVDRLLGTEAFF. CDR3 coding DNA: TGCAGCGTGGACAGGTTGTTGGGCACTGAAGCTTTCTTT.

This chain connects TRBV6-1 to TRBJ2-5, with TRBD1 identical over 8 bases. V lost 6 bases to trimming and J lost 0 bases; unmatched junction nucleotides: 6. The germline V gene has CDR1 MNHNS and CDR2 SASEGT. The CDR3 totals 15 residues. CDR3 DNA sequence: TGTGCCAGCAGCCAGGGACAGGCGTACCAAGAGACCCAGTACTTC. Its protein is CASSQGQAYQETQYF.

The chain carries TRBV7-9 and TRBJ2-6, with TRBD1 matching over 12 bases. From germline, CDR1 is SEHNR and CDR2 FQNEAQ (reference sequence). The CDR3 spans 18 residues. V lost 3 bases and J lost 3; bases outside the gene matches: 6. CDR3 protein: CASSFGTGGLGGANVLTF. CDR3 DNA: TGTGCCAGCAGCTTTGGGACAGGGGGCCTAGGTGGGGCCAACGTCCTGACTTTC.

The rearrangement links TRBV18 to TRBJ1-1, with TRBD1 matching over 10 bases. CDR3 length: 13 amino acids. From germline, CDR1 is KGHSH and CDR2 LQKENI. With 3 bases clipped from V and 9 bases from J, the junction kept 4 bases outside the gene matches. The CDR3 coding sequence is TGTGCCAGCTCACCCGGGACAGGGGTGCAAGCTTTCTTT. This gives the protein CASSPGTGVQAFF.

This chain uses TRBV19 with TRBJ2-3; 9 bases line up with TRBD1. The V segment lost 5 bases and the J segment 4 bases; nucleotides outside the gene matches: 10. Germline V CDR1 and CDR2: LNHDA, SQIVND (reference sequence). CDR3 length equals 16 residues. The CDR3 loop is CASSAPGQGPADTQYF. CDR3 coding DNA: TGTGCCAGTAGTGCCCCGGGACAGGGACCCGCAGATACGCAGTATTTT.

This chain connects TRBV5-5 to TRBJ2-7; 10 positions match TRBD1. Trimming cost V 0 bases and J 2 bases; bases outside gene matches: 2. Germline CDR1 SGHKS, CDR2 YYEKEE (reference sequence). The CDR3 length is 15 residues. CDR3 protein: CASSLEGQGTYEQYF. The CDR3 DNA follows: TGTGCCAGCAGCTTGGAGGGACAGGGGACCTACGAGCAGTACTTC.

The V call is TRBV6-1, the J call TRBJ1-5; no reliable D call. V lost 3 bases and J lost 1, with 13 bases in between. The length of the CDR3 is 16 residues. Germline CDR1 reads MNHNS; CDR2 reads SASEGT. As DNA, the CDR3 is TGTGCCAGCAGTGAGGTCGAGGCCCGAAGCAATCAGCCCCAGCATTTT. This encodes CASSEVEARSNQPQHF.

CDR3 sequence reads: CASSIQGGYSNQPQHF. The CDR3, as DNA: TGTGCCAGTAGTATTCAGGGGGGATATAGCAATCAGCCCCAGCATTTT. The gene calls are TRBV19 and TRBJ1-5, with 7 bases identical to TRBD1. V dropped 3 bases and J dropped 0; count of bases not matched to a gene: 5. This CDR3 has 16 residues. Germline-derived CDR1 and CDR2 are LNHDA and SQIVND (reference sequence).

V gene TRBV7-9 combines with J gene TRBJ1-2; tentative D call: TRBD1 (6 bases). This CDR3 spans 13 amino acids. Germline values: CDR1 SEHNR, CDR2 FQNEAQ (reference sequence). The V and J ends lost 5 bases and 9 bases respectively, with 16 bases between them. CDR3 nucleotide sequence: TGTGCCAGCAGCAAACATCAAGGGGGTAGCTACACCTTC. This translates into CASSKHQGGSYTF.

The chain uses TRBV11-2 and TRBJ1-1; D call uncertain. This CDR3 has 16 residues. The V end lost 1 base, the J end lost 3 bases, and 15 bases lay between the germline ends. Germline CDR1 is SGHAT and CDR2 is FQNNGV. In DNA, the CDR3 is TGTGCCAGCAGCTTAGGTAATGGCGGGGATTACACTGAAGCTTTCTTT. Protein sequence: CASSLGNGGDYTEAFF. Together with reference TRBV11-2 and TRBJ1-1, the CDR3 gives the full variable domain: EAGVAQSPRYKIIEKRQSVAFWCNPISGHATLYWYQQILGQGPKLLIQFQNNGVVDDSQLPKDRFSAERLKGVDSTLKIQPAKLEDSAVYLCASSLGNGGDYTEAFFGQGTRLTVV.

This clone was counted a single time. CDR3 in DNA: TGTGCCAGCAGCTTGGGGACTATGGTAGGGGCTTTCTTT. Protein: CASSLGTMVGAFF. V usage is TRBV5-6 and J usage is TRBJ1-1, with D uncertain. Trimming pared 0 bases from V and 11 bases from J, leaving 14 bases between. This CDR3 region has 13 residues. Germline V gives CDR1 SGHDT, CDR2 YYEEEE.

V gene TRBV28 combines with J gene TRBJ1-3; no reliable D call. The V end lost 3 bases, the J end lost 7 bases, and 10 bases lay between the germline ends. The CDR3 is 13 residues long. CDR1 and CDR2 (germline): MDHEN, SYDVKM. CDR3 in DNA: TGTGCCAGCAGTTTGTCGGGAACCAACACCATATATTTT. This sequence encodes CASSLSGTNTIYF.

This chain uses TRBV19 with TRBJ2-2; 10 bases map to TRBD2. V shed 7 bases and J 7 bases; nucleotides not matched to a gene: 9. Germline-derived CDR1 and CDR2 are LNHDA and SQIVND (reference sequence). This CDR3 has 15 residues. The CDR3 sequence is CASIRSGGENGELFF. CDR3 nucleotides: TGTGCCAGTATCCGAAGCGGGGGGGAGAACGGGGAGCTGTTTTTT. The full variable domain, its missing parts supplied by reference TRBV19 and TRBJ2-2, is DGGITQSPKYLFRKEGQNVTLSCEQNLNHDAMYWYRQDPGQGLRLIYYSQIVNDFQKGDIAEGYSVSREKKESFPLTVTSAQKNPTAFYLCASIRSGGENGELFFGEGSRLTVL.

The gene calls are TRBV10-3 and TRBJ2-3, with 12 bases aligning to TRBD2. Germline V gives CDR1 ENHRY, CDR2 SYGVKD. The CDR3 has 17 amino acids. V was clipped by 4 bases and J by 1 base; unmatched bases: 6. CDR3 in DNA: TGTGCCATCAGTGCAATCCGACTAGCGGGGGGCACAGATACGCAGTATTTT. It is translated as CAISAIRLAGGTDTQYF.

This clone came up once. This rearrangement joins TRBV7-2 to TRBJ2-7; TRBD2 aligns across 10 bases. V trimming: 1 base; J trimming: 4 bases; junction bases outside the gene matches: 4. This CDR3 is 15 amino acids long. CDR1 and CDR2 from the germline V gene are SGHTA and FQGNSA. This CDR3 reads CASSLGAGGPYEQYF. CDR3 bases: TGTGCCAGCAGCTTAGGAGCGGGGGGGCCTTACGAGCAGTACTTC.

This clone showed up just a few times. This rearrangement joins TRBV5-6 to TRBJ2-6; D gene ambiguous. The CDR3 is made up of 15 amino acids. Germline V gives CDR1 SGHDT, CDR2 YYEEEE. With 3 bases removed from V and 2 bases from J, the gap between germline ends came to 9 bases. As DNA, the CDR3 is TGTGCCAGCAGCTCCGATCTAGCTGGGGCCAACGTCCTGACTTTC. Encoded protein: CASSSDLAGANVLTF.

This clone appeared a single time. V gene TRBV3-1 (or the pseudogene TRBV3-2) combines with J gene TRBJ2-2; weak D call: TRBD1 (5 bases). CDR1 is LGHDT and CDR2 is YNNKEL in the germline V gene (reference sequence). The CDR3 is 19 residues long. V was shortened by 2 bases and J by 0 bases, with 19 bases between the two germline ends. The CDR3 is CASSQRFLTVTTNTGELFF. The DNA of the CDR3 is TGTGCCAGCAGCCAAAGATTTCTGACAGTAACTACGAACACCGGGGAGCTGTTTTTT.

V usage is TRBV6-5 and J usage is TRBJ1-6; 10 nucleotides line up with TRBD1. CDR3 length equals 14 residues. Germline CDR1 reads MNHEY; CDR2 reads SVGAGI. Unmatched junction bases numbered 5, after V lost 5 bases and J lost 10 bases. CDR3 DNA sequence: TGTGCCAGCAGTCACCGGGACAGGGGATCACCCCTCCACTTT. Residues: CASSHRDRGSPLHF.

This chain links TRBV7-9 with TRBJ2-5; 11 bases fit TRBD2. Germline V CDR1 and CDR2: SEHNR, FQNEAQ (reference sequence). The CDR3 is 15 amino acids. J lost 5 bases, V lost 5 bases, and 7 bases had no gene match. CDR3 region: CASSKTSGVSETQYF. CDR3 sequence (DNA): TGTGCCAGCAGCAAGACTAGCGGGGTCTCCGAGACCCAGTACTTC.

V and J are TRBV9 and TRBJ2-3; D is perhaps TRBD2 (5 bases). The CDR3 extends over 14 amino acids. V was clipped by 0 bases and J by 3 bases, with 8 bases between them. CDR1 SGDLS and CDR2 YYNGEE come from the germline V gene. The CDR3 DNA reads as TGTGCCAGCAGCGTAGCTCTAGCAACAGATACGCAGTATTTT. It codes for CASSVALATDTQYF.

The chain uses TRBV28 and TRBJ2-1, with D maybe TRBD1 (5 bases). The CDR3 is 11 amino acids. V lost 6 bases and J 6 bases, leaving 6 bases between the germline ends. Germline assignment: CDR1 MDHEN and CDR2 SYDVKM. CDR3 sequence reads: CASSDSNEQFF. CDR3 sequence (DNA): TGTGCCAGCAGCGACAGCAATGAGCAGTTCTTC. The full variable domain, its missing parts supplied by reference TRBV28 and TRBJ2-1, is DVKVTQSSRYLVKRTGEKVFLECVQDMDHENMFWYRQDPGLGLRLIYFSYDVKMKEKGDIPEGYSVSREKKERFSLILESASTNQTSMYLCASSDSNEQFFGPGTRLTVL.

The rearrangement joins TRBV7-3 to TRBJ2-2, with unresolved D. Germline CDR1 reads SGHTA; CDR2 reads FQGTGA. The length of the CDR3 is 13 residues. Deletions cut 5 bases from V and 6 bases from J, with 10 bases between. The CDR3 DNA reads as TGTGCCAGCAGCCCCCAGAATCCCGGGGAGCTGTTTTTT. Its protein is CASSPQNPGELFF. The full variable domain, its missing parts supplied by reference TRBV7-3 and TRBJ2-2, is GAGVSQTPSNKVTEKGKYVELRCDPISGHTALYWYRQSLGQGPEFLIYFQGTGAADDSGLPNDRFFAVRPEGSVSTLKIQRTERGDSAVYLCASSPQNPGELFFGEGSRLTVL.

J is TRBJ1-3 and V is TRBV7-6; D remains ambiguous. The V and J ends lost 3 bases and 1 base respectively, with 7 bases between them. Germline V gives CDR1 SGHVS, CDR2 FNYEAQ. There are 14 residues in the CDR3. CDR3 nucleotides: TGTGCCAGCAGCTTGCGCGGATCTGGAAACACCATATATTTT. Its protein is CASSLRGSGNTIYF.

J is TRBJ2-7 and V is TRBV27, with D possibly matching TRBD2 (5 bases). Germline V gene lookup returns CDR1 MNHEY and CDR2 SMNVEV (reference sequence). V gave up 0 bases and J gave up 2 bases, with 8 bases separating them. The CDR3 covers 14 residues. The CDR3 region is CASSLSGVAYEQYF. CDR3 in DNA: TGTGCCAGCAGTTTATCCGGGGTGGCCTACGAGCAGTACTTC.

This clone was found once. The chain couples TRBV7-2 to TRBJ1-5, with 9 bases aligning to TRBD1. Per the germline V gene, CDR1 is SGHTA and CDR2 is FQGNSA. V shed 5 bases and J 7 bases; nucleotides not matched to a gene: 9. The CDR3 runs to 15 residues. The CDR3 nucleotides read TGTGCCAGCAGCCCCGGGACAGGGAGTTGGCAGCCCCAGCATTTT. It specifies CASSPGTGSWQPQHF.

Only a few counts were recorded for this clone. The V gene is TRBV13, the J gene TRBJ1-1, with 7 nucleotides matching TRBD1. CDR1 and CDR2 (germline): PRHDT, FYEKMQ (reference sequence). This CDR3 is 15 amino acids long. Trimming at V came to 0 bases and at J to 4 bases, leaving 5 bases not matched to a gene. DNA for the CDR3: TGTGCCAGCAGCTTAGGCGGTGCAGGGGGCACTGAAGCTTTCTTT. The encoded protein is CASSLGGAGGTEAFF.

The chain links TRBV28 to TRBJ2-1, with D possibly matching TRBD1 (5 bases). Per germline, CDR1 MDHEN and CDR2 SYDVKM. V was cut by 5 bases and J by 6 bases, with 17 bases left in between. The CDR3 covers 15 residues. The CDR3 sequence: CASSPTGHPRNEQFF. The CDR3, as DNA: TGTGCCAGCAGTCCTACAGGCCACCCTCGCAATGAGCAGTTCTTC. The full variable domain, its missing parts supplied by reference TRBV28 and TRBJ2-1, is DVKVTQSSRYLVKRTGEKVFLECVQDMDHENMFWYRQDPGLGLRLIYFSYDVKMKEKGDIPEGYSVSREKKERFSLILESASTNQTSMYLCASSPTGHPRNEQFFGPGTRLTVL.

The CDR3 region is CASSLTTGEKLFF. In DNA, the CDR3 is TGTGCCAGCTCACTAACCACGGGTGAAAAACTGTTTTTT. This rearrangement joins TRBV18 to TRBJ1-4; unclear D gene. The CDR3 runs to 13 residues. CDR1 is KGHSH, CDR2 LQKENI, per germline. Trimming stripped 4 bases from V and 7 bases from J, with 10 bases between. Using reference TRBV18 and TRBJ1-4 for the parts outside the CDR3, the full variable domain is NAGVMQNPRHLVRRRGQEARLRCSPMKGHSHVYWYRQLPEEGLKFMVYLQKENIIDESGMPKERFSAEFPKEGPSILRIQQVVRGDSAAYFCASSLTTGEKLFFGSGTQLSVL.

V usage is TRBV11-1 and J usage is TRBJ2-1; 12 bases align to TRBD2. The CDR3 runs to 15 residues. The V gene's germline CDR1 is SGHAT and CDR2 FQDESV (reference sequence). V trimming: 5 bases; J trimming: 7 bases; junction bases outside the gene matches: 6. The CDR3 nucleotides read TGTGCCAGCAGCCCTAGCGGGGGGGCGGGGAATGAGCAGTTCTTC. Protein sequence: CASSPSGGAGNEQFF.

This CDR3 reads CASSAQGARYGYTF. In DNA form, the CDR3 reads TGTGCCAGCAGCGCACAGGGGGCGCGTTATGGCTACACCTTC. V is TRBV5-4 and J is TRBJ1-2, with TRBD1 identical over 9 bases. CDR3 length equals 14 residues. V lost 4 bases to trimming and J lost 5 bases; unmatched junction nucleotides: 6. Per the germline V gene, CDR1 is SGHNT and CDR2 is YYREEE (reference sequence). Full variable domain (missing parts from reference TRBV5-4 and TRBJ1-2): ETGVTQSPTHLIKTRGQQVTLRCSSQSGHNTVSWYQQALGQGPQFIFQYYREEENGRGNFPPRFSGLQFPNYSSELNVNALELDDSALYLCASSAQGARYGYTFGSGTRLTVV.